This record covers a single T cell receptor beta chain. Its cognate antigen is unknown. The record originates from a study of tumor and adjacent non-tumor tissue in lung cancer. In the study overall: Histology: under 15 adenocarcinoma, a couple of squamous cell carcinoma, 1 small cell lung cancer. Each sample yielded some 4 million productive TCRbeta reads on average.

TCRbeta libraries were built with three rounds of nested PCR, modified from ARM-PCR. TCRdb analysed the multiplex PCR reads with MiXCR anew, one entry per CDR3 protein. The data show about 200,000 distinct CDR3 sequences, roughly 70% seen once. General study findings and limits: In normal lung, the top 100 clones were significantly more dominant than in tumor. Compared with tumor, normal lung showed significantly lower TCR diversity.

This sample's RNA came from whole unsorted tissue. The CDR3 has 15 amino acids. The J segment lost 8 bases and the V segment lost 4 bases, leaving 14 bases of the junction unmatched. Germline CDR1 reads SGHTA; CDR2 reads FQGNSA. The chain carries TRBV7-2 and TRBJ2-7; 7 nucleotides line up with TRBD2. The clonotype comes from a man in his fifties or sixties with non-small cell lung cancer. The material sequenced was lung tumor tissue. CDR3 sequence: CASSSRGLTEFQQYF. CDR3 coding DNA: TGTGCCAGCAGCTCTAGGGGACTAACGGAGTTTCAGCAGTACTTC.